The 10 T cell receptor beta chains listed next were all sequenced from one sample in a study of CD8 T cells in ankylosing spondylitis. Using its own MiXCR run on the 5' RACE reads, TCRdb lists one record per CDR3 protein. Here the sample spans 240,000 or so distinct CDR3 sequences, about 10% being singletons. The sample consisted of blood, either unsorted or a sorted T cell fraction (not recorded which). The receptors were sampled from a male donor with ankylosing spondylitis or in good health (not recorded which).

This clonotype has ten or more counts. This rearrangement joins TRBV7-8 to TRBJ2-1; maybe TRBD2 (5 bases). Germline loops: CDR1 SGHVS, CDR2 FQNEAQ. V lost 4 bases, J lost 4 bases, and 17 bases lay in between. This CDR3 comprises 16 residues. The CDR3 region is CASSSLRERTYNEQFF. As DNA, the CDR3 is TGTGCCAGCAGCTCACTTCGGGAAAGAACTTACAATGAGCAGTTCTTC.

V gene TRBV29-1 combines with J gene TRBJ1-2; D perhaps matches TRBD1 (5 bases). V was clipped by 5 bases and J by 8 bases, with 21 bases between them. Germline V gives CDR1 SQVTM, CDR2 ANQGSEA. The CDR3 is 14 residues long. The CDR3 DNA follows: TGCAGCGTTAGAAGGCCCGGGGGTAGCGAAGGCTACACCTTC. Translation: CSVRRPGGSEGYTF.

This clonotype has ten or more counts. DNA of the CDR3: TGCGCCAGCAGCTTGGAAAGCCTAGCGGGATTCAATGAGCAGTTCTTC. It yields the protein CASSLESLAGFNEQFF. The rearrangement uses TRBV5-1 and TRBJ2-1; 9 bases align to TRBD2. Germline loops: CDR1 SGHRS, CDR2 YFSETQ. With V trimmed by 0 bases and J by 6 bases, 7 bases remained unmatched. This CDR3 region has 16 residues.

Ten or more counts support this clonotype. The chain links TRBV28 to TRBJ2-3; D may match TRBD1 or TRBD2 (6 bases each). V was trimmed by 6 bases and J by 7 bases, leaving 20 bases between them. The CDR3 is made up of 15 amino acids. Per germline, CDR1 MDHEN and CDR2 SYDVKM. The CDR3 sequence is CASSPTSRGENTQYF. For the CDR3, the DNA is TGTGCCAGCAGCCCCACCTCAAGGGGGGAGAATACGCAGTATTTT.

This clonotype was seen only a few times. The V call is TRBV11-2, the J call TRBJ2-2; D possibly matches TRBD1 or TRBD2 (5 bases each). V was clipped by 3 bases and J by 1 base, with 15 bases between them. The CDR3 runs 17 residues. The germline gives CDR1 SGHAT, CDR2 FQNNGV. The CDR3: CASSLIRGTGNTGELFF. CDR3 sequence (DNA): TGTGCCAGCAGCTTGATCCGGGGAACAGGGAACACCGGGGAGCTGTTTTTT. Filled out from reference TRBV11-2 and TRBJ2-2, the complete variable domain reads EAGVAQSPRYKIIEKRQSVAFWCNPISGHATLYWYQQILGQGPKLLIQFQNNGVVDDSQLPKDRFSAERLKGVDSTLKIQPAKLEDSAVYLCASSLIRGTGNTGELFFGEGSRLTVL.

This clonotype was recorded many times. V is TRBV5-1 and J is TRBJ2-7; D is ambiguous. The CDR3 is 13 amino acids. In germline, CDR1 is SGHRS, CDR2 YFSETQ. V was shortened by 4 bases and J by 5 bases, with 13 bases between the two germline ends. CDR3 in amino acids: CASSVFSLDEQYF. For the CDR3, the DNA is TGCGCCAGCAGCGTGTTTAGCCTCGACGAGCAGTACTTC.

This clonotype was counted at least ten times. The chain employs TRBV5-5 and TRBJ1-5; possibly TRBD1 for D (6 bases). V gave up 0 bases and J gave up 6 bases, with 7 bases separating them. This CDR3 spans 13 amino acids. Germline V gene data show CDR1 as SGHKS and CDR2 as YYEKEE (reference sequence). This chain's CDR3 is CASSLGGAQPQHF. The CDR3 DNA sequence: TGTGCCAGCAGCTTGGGGGGGGCTCAGCCCCAGCATTTT. Drawing the rest from reference TRBV5-5 and TRBJ1-5, the complete variable domain is DAGVTQSPTHLIKTRGQQVTLRCSPISGHKSVSWYQQVLGQGPQFIFQYYEKEERGRGNFPDRFSARQFPNYSSELNVNALLLGDSALYLCASSLGGAQPQHFGDGTRLSIL.

This clonotype showed up many times. The chain is built from TRBV5-1 and TRBJ2-1; TRBD2 matches 13 bases. Trimming at V came to 5 bases and at J to 9 bases, leaving 20 bases not matched to a gene. Germline assignment: CDR1 SGHRS and CDR2 YFSETQ. The CDR3 contains 19 residues. CDR3 sequence reads: CASSRLQLDTSGRAGEQFF. CDR3 DNA: TGCGCCAGCAGTCGTTTACAACTTGATACTAGCGGGAGGGCCGGTGAGCAGTTCTTC.

In this sample, this clonotype turned up many times. The chain is built from TRBV25-1 and TRBJ2-5; TRBD2 might be the D (5 bases). This CDR3 is built from 13 residues. CDR1 and CDR2 (germline): MGHDK, SYGVNS. Trimming stripped 2 bases from V and 4 bases from J, with 8 bases between. The CDR3 loop is CASSERGRETQYF. The CDR3, as DNA: TGTGCCAGCAGTGAACGGGGTAGAGAGACCCAGTACTTC.

V usage is TRBV7-2 and J usage is TRBJ2-7; D is uncertain. CDR3 length equals 14 residues. The V and J ends lost 3 bases and 4 bases respectively, with 13 bases between them. Germline V gene data show CDR1 as SGHTA and CDR2 as FQGNSA. The CDR3 bases are TGTGCCAGCAGCTTCGGCAGAAGGTCTTACGAGCAGTACTTC. Translation gives CASSFGRRSYEQYF.